The present T cell receptor beta chain was sequenced within a study of T cells in localized non-small cell lung cancer. The CDR3 contains 16 residues. V was shortened by 5 bases and J by 4 bases, with 17 bases between the two germline ends. Germline V gene sequence: CDR1 SGHNT, CDR2 YENEEA. This clone is labeled as hyperexpanded. Its antigen is currently unknown. Study-wide results and caveats: The highest T cell clonality was in uninvolved adjacent lung, above tumor.

Assay: immunoSEQ multiplex PCR; the TCRdb copy retains only in-frame clones and omits some. The sample lists 2,500 to 3,500 clones, approximately 17% occurring once. The clonotype was recovered from a man aged 40-75 years with stage I squamous cell lung carcinoma. This rearrangement joins TRBV11-3 to TRBJ2-2, with a weak D call TRBD1 (6 bases). The starting material was lung tumor tissue, obtained before any cancer treatment. CDR3 sequence reads: CASSPGTTIPTGELFF. CDR3 sequence (DNA): TGTGCCAGCAGCCCCGGGACAACGATCCCCACCGGGGAGCTGTTTTTT.